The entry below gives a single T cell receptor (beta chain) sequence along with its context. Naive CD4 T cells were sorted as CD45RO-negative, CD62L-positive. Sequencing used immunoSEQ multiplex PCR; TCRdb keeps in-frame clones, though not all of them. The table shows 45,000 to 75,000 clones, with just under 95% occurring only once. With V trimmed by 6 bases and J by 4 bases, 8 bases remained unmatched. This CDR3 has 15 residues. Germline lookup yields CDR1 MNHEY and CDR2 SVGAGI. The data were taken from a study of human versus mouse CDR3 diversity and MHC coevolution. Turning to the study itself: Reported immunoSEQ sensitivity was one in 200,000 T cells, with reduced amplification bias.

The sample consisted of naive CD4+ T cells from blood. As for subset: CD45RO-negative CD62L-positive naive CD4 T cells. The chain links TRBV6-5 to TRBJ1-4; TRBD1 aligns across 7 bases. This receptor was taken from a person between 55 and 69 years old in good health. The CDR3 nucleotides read TGTGCCAGCAGCCGGGACAGAGGCGGTAATGAAAAACTGTTTTTT. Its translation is CASSRDRGGNEKLFF.